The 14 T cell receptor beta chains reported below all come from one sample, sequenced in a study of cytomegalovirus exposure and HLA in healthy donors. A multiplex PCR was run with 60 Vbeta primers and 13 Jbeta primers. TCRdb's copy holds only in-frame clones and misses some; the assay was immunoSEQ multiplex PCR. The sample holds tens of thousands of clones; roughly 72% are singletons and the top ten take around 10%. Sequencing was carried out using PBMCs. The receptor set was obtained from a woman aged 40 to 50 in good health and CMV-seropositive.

Written as DNA, the CDR3 is TGTGCCAGCAGCTTATGGCCCAGCACAGATACGCAGTATTTT. It translates to CASSLWPSTDTQYF. This chain uses TRBV7-9 with TRBJ2-3; D call uncertain. The CDR3 covers 14 residues. The V end was cut by 2 bases, the J end by 0 bases, with 6 bases between. CDR1 and CDR2 from the germline V gene are SEHNR and FQNEAQ (reference sequence).

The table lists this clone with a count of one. The CDR3: CASSFTDHQPQHF. For the CDR3, the DNA is TGTGCCAGCAGCTTCACAGATCATCAGCCCCAGCATTTT. The J gene is TRBJ1-5, the V gene TRBV7-2, with unresolved D. V lost 3 bases and J lost 5, with 8 bases in between. CDR1 SGHTA and CDR2 FQGNSA come from the germline V gene. The CDR3 is 13 residues long. Looking up the rest from reference TRBV7-2 and TRBJ1-5 gives the full variable domain: GAGVSQSPSNKVTEKGKDVELRCDPISGHTALYWYRQSLGQGLEFLIYFQGNSAPDKSGLPSDRFSAERTGGSVSTLTIQRTQQEDSAVYLCASSFTDHQPQHFGDGTRLSIL.

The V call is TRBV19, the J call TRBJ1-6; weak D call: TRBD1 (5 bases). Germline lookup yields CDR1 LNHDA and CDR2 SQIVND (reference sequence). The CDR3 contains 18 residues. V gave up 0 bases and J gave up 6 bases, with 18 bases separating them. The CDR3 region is CASSIDLGHGRRNSPLHF. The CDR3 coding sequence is TGTGCCAGTAGTATAGATTTAGGACACGGTCGCCGTAATTCACCCCTCCACTTT.

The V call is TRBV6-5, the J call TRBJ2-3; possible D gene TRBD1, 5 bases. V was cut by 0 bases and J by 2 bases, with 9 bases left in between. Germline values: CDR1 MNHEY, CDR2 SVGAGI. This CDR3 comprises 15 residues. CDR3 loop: CASSYSTDLTDTQYF. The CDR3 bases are TGTGCCAGCAGTTACTCGACAGATCTCACAGATACGCAGTATTTT.

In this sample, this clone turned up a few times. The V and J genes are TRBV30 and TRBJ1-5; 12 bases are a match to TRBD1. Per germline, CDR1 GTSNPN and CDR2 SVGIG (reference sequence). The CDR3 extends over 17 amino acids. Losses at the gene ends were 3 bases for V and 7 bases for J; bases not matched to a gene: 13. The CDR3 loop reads CAWSADGTGGLRQPQHF. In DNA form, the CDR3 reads TGTGCCTGGAGCGCCGATGGGACAGGGGGCCTGAGACAGCCCCAGCATTTT.

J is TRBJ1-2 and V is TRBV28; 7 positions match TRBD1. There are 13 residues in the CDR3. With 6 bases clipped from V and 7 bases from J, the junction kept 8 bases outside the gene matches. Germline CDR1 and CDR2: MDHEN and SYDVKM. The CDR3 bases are TGTGCCAGCAGACAACGACAGGGTGGTGGCTACACCTTC. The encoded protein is CASRQRQGGGYTF.

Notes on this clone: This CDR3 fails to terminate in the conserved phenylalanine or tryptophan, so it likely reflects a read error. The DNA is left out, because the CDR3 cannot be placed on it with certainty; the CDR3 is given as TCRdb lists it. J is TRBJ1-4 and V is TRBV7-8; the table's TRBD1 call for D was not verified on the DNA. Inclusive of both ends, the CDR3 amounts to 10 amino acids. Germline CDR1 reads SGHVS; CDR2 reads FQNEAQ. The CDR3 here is CASNPGQGNC.

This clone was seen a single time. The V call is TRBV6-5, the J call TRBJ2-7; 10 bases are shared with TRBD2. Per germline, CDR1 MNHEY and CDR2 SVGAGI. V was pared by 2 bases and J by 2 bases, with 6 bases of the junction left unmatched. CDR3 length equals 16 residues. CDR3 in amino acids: CASSYTVAGGAYEQYF. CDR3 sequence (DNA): TGTGCCAGCAGTTACACGGTAGCGGGAGGCGCCTACGAGCAGTACTTC.

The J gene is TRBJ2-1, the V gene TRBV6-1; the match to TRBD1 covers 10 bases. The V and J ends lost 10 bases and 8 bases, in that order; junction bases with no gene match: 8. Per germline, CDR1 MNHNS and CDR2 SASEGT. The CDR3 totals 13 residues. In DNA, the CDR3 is TGTGCCATCGGACAGGGGGTTAGGGATGAGCAGTTCTTC. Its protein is CAIGQGVRDEQFF.

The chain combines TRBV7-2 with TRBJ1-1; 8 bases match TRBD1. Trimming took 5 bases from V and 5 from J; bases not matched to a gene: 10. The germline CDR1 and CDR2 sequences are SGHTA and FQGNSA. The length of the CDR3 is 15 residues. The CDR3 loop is CASSPRTGRMTEAFF. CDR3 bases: TGTGCCAGCAGCCCACGGACAGGGAGGATGACTGAAGCTTTCTTT.

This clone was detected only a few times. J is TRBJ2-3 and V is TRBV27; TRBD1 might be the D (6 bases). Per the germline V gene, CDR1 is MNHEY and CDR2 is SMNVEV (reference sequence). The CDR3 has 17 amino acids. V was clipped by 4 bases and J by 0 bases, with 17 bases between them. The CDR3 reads CASSSPPGVSSTDTQYF. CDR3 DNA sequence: TGTGCCAGCAGTTCCCCTCCAGGGGTTTCTAGCACAGATACGCAGTATTTT.

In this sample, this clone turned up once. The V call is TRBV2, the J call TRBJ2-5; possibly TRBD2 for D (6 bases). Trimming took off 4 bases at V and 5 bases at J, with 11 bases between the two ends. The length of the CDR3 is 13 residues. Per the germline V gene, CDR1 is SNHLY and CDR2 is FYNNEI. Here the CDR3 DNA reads TGTGCCAGCAGTGTCCCCCGGGGGGAGACCCAGTACTTC. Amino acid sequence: CASSVPRGETQYF.

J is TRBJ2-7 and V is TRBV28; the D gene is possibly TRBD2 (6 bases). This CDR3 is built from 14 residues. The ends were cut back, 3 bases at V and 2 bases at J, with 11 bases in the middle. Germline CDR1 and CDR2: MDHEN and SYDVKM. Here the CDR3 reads CASSLAPGAYEQYF. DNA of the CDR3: TGTGCCAGCAGTTTGGCCCCGGGGGCCTACGAGCAGTACTTC.

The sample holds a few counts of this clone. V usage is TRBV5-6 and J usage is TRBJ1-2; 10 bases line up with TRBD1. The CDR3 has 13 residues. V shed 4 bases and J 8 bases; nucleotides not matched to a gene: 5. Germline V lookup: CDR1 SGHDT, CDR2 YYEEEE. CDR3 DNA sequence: TGTGCCAGCAGCCGACAGGGGGCCGAGGGCTACACCTTC. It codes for CASSRQGAEGYTF.